This T cell receptor (beta chain) was recovered during a study of T cell responses to AZD1222 COVID-19 vaccine. Points from the study as a whole: CD4 TCRs covered the whole spike, strongest at regions 160-218 and 743-854. After two AZD1222 doses, spike-specific TCR breadth and depth rose versus day 0. White British people made up most donors, females outnumbered males, and clonal diversity was possibly underestimated.

This CDR3 region has 14 residues. Between the trimmed V and J ends, which lost 3 bases and 5 bases, there was a span of 14 bases. Per germline, CDR1 SGHVS and CDR2 FQNEAQ. By its share, this clone is medium-sized. What it recognizes is unknown. The repertoire was sequenced with immunoSEQ multiplex PCR; TCRdb's copy has only in-frame clones and lacks some. The sample has about 75,000 clones; 87% are singletons. Second-dose intervals of approximately 4 or approximately 12 weeks were pooled. Sequencing used peripheral blood, obtained 28 days after the second AZD1222 dose. This receptor was identified in an adult who received the AZD1222 COVID-19 vaccine. This chain links TRBV7-8 with TRBJ2-7; possibly TRBD1 for D (6 bases). This CDR3 reads CASSFTGNRDEQYF. The DNA for the CDR3 is TGTGCCAGCAGCTTCACAGGGAACCGGGACGAGCAGTACTTC.